The T cell receptor (beta chain) under discussion was sequenced for a study of TIL therapy for anti-PD-1-resistant metastatic lung cancer (dated by TCRdb to the early 2020s). Context from the whole study: Among the enrolled patients, the median age was around 54 years (range roughly 35-80), and the median tumor PD-L1 proportion score was about 6%. The cohort was composed predominantly of lung adenocarcinoma, with four EGFR-mutant and two ALK-rearranged tumors included, and half of patients were identified as current or former smokers. Across the cohort, whole-exome sequencing showed a median non-synonymous tumor mutation burden of roughly 1.5 mutations per megabase. T cell receptor beta sequencing of tumor and peripheral blood served to follow clonotypes across the tumor, the expanded TIL product, and serial blood samples. Here is what the overall study found, with its caveats: High clonal turnover was observed in TIL culture, with many enriched product clones not detected in the baseline tumor, which suggested clonal contraction rather than faithful expansion. The study protocol defined all tumor marker inferences as exploratory. Higher clonality and lower diversity were observed in expanded TIL cultures than in baseline intratumoral T cells (median clonality roughly 6% vs 31%, p < 0.0001). Because the cohort was highly selected, with more treatment-naive, never-smoker and oncogene-addicted patients than is typical, generalizability is limited.

The sample's time point, from its label and the paper: pre-treatment sample, taken before nivolumab and TIL therapy. The baseline tumor samples, taken from the same resection that was used to grow TIL, were excised metastases, most often pleural nodules or supraclavicular lymph nodes. Before any PD-1/PD-L1 blockade was given, tumors were harvested, nivolumab was then administered, and patients who progressed went on to receive lymphodepletion, an infusion of expanded TIL, and IL-2. Between late 2017 and 2020, a dual-center phase I trial enrolled adults who had stage 4 NSCLC. The samples were obtained from a phase I trial that was single-arm and open-label and tested tumor-infiltrating lymphocyte therapy combined with nivolumab in advanced non-small cell lung cancer. Parts of each resected tumor were snap-frozen in liquid nitrogen and kept at -80 degrees C. Tumor regions of interest were chosen on H&E sections by laser-capture macrodissection, pulverized into approximately 15 mg aliquots, and extracted with Qiagen Allprep kits.

The table lists this clone with a few counts. The antigen this receptor binds is unknown. The record has no base qualities; no much larger clone is one base away. TCR beta CDR3 regions were amplified from genomic DNA by bias-controlled multiplex PCR with the immunoSEQ v3 hsTCRB kit. An Illumina NextSeq 500 was used to sequence the TCR libraries, reaching approximately 2 million read pairs at survey level or 5-6 million at deep level. In the source study's methods: V, D and J genes were assigned, non-productive sequences were removed, and clonality was reported by immunoSEQ Analyzer software. Repertoires were compared by productive Simpson clonality and by the Morisita overlap index of productive TRB rearrangements between infused TIL and blood. Imported from immuneACCESS, the table was reduced by TCRdb to in-frame sequences with V and J called. These copies leave out some clones; in studies compared against another copy, an unresolved V gene accounts for under half, and the cause of the remainder is not known. That table supplies the V and J calls and clone size; D and trimming were determined from the DNA. This sample is represented by approximately 92,000 clones; approximately 65% of them were singletons. The top ten clones comprise over 9.5% of the sample.

Trimming removed 2 bases from V and 10 bases from J, leaving 15 bases between the germline ends. The CDR3 covers 14 residues, taking in both the cysteine and the phenylalanine. Left in the record is the CDR3 DNA by itself, 42 bases read in frame from the first base. Taken from the germline V gene, the CDR1 and CDR2 loops are LGHNA and YNFKEQ. The sample was tumor tissue, taken at baseline. This TCR was sampled from a person between 25 and 79 years old with non-small cell lung cancer. In this chain, TRBV4-2 is recombined with TRBJ2-1; the D segment might be TRBD1 or TRBD2, since each matches 5 bases. The CDR3 protein sequence reads: CASSQPSGANEQFF. The sequenced DNA is TGTGCCAGCAGCCAACCCTCCGGGGCAAACGAGCAGTTCTTC.